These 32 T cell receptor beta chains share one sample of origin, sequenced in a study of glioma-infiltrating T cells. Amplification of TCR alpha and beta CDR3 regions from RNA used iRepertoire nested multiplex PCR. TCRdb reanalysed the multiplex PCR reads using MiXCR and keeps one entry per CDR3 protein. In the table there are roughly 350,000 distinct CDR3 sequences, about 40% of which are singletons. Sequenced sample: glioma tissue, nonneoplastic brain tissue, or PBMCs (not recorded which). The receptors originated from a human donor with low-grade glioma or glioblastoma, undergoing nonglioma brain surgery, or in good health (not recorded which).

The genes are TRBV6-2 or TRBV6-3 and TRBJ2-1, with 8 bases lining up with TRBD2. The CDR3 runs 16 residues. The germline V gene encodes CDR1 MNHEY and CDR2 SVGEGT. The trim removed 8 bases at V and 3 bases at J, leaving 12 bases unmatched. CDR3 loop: CASGGVTSGYYNEQFF. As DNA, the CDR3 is TGTGCCAGCGGTGGCGTAACTAGCGGATACTACAATGAGCAGTTCTTC.

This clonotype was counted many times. The CDR3 DNA reads TGTGCCACCAGCAGAGATCGGGTGGACTACAATGAGCAGTTCTTC. Its translation: CATSRDRVDYNEQFF. The chain is built from TRBV15 and TRBJ2-1; D remains ambiguous. The CDR3 has 15 amino acids. V lost 0 bases and J lost 3, with 9 bases in between. The germline V gene encodes CDR1 LNHNV and CDR2 YYDKDF (reference sequence).

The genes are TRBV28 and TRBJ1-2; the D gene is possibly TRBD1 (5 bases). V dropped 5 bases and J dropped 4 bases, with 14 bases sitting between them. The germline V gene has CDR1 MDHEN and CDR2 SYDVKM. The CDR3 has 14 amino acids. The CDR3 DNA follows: TGTGCCAGCAGTGAGCTGGGGCGCGGCTATGGCTACACCTTC. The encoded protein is CASSELGRGYGYTF.

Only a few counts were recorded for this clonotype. The CDR3 DNA is TGTGCCAGCAGCCCGATAGCGGGAGGGCCAGGTAGCCGTTCCTACAATGAGCAGTTCTTC. Amino acid sequence: CASSPIAGGPGSRSYNEQFF. The rearrangement joins TRBV28 to TRBJ2-1; 11 bases are shared with TRBD2. There are 20 residues in the CDR3. In germline, CDR1 is MDHEN, CDR2 SYDVKM. With V trimmed by 6 bases and J by 1 base, 17 bases remained unmatched.

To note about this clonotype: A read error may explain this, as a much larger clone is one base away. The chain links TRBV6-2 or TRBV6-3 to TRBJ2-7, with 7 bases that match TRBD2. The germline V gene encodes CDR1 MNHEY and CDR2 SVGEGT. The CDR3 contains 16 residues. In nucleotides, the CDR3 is TGTGCCAGCAGTTACCCCCCGCGCGGGAGCTTCTACGGGCAGTACTTC. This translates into CASSYPPRGSFYGQYF.

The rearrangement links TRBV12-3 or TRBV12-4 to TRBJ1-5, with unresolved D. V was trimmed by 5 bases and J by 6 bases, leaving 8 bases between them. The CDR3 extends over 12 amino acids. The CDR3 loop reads CASSTAGQPQHF. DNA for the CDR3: TGTGCCAGCAGTACAGCCGGTCAGCCCCAGCATTTT.

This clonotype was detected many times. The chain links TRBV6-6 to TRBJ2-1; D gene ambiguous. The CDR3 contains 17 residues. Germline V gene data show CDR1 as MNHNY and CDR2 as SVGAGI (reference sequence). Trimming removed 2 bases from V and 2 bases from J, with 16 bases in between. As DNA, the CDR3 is TGTGCCAGCAGTTACCGATTGAGCGTGGTGCCCTACAATGAGCAGTTCTTC. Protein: CASSYRLSVVPYNEQFF.

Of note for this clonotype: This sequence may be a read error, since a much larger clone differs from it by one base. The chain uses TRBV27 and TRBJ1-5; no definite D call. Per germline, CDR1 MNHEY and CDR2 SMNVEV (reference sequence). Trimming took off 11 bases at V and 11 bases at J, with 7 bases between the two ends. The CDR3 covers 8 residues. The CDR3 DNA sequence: TGTGCCTTCGCGGCCCAGCATTTT. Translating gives CAFAAQHF.

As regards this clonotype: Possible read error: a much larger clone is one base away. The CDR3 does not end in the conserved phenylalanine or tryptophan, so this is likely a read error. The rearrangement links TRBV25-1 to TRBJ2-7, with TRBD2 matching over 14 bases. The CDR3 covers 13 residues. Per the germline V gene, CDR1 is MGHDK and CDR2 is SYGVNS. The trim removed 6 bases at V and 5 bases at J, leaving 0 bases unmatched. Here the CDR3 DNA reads TGTGCCAGCAGGGGACTAGCGGGAGACGAGCAGTACCTC. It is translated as CASRGLAGDEQYL.

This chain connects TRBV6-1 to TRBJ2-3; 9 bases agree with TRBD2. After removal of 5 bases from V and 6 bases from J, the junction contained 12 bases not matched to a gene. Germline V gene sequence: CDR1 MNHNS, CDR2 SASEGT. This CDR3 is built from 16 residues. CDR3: CASSYRRASGVDTQYF. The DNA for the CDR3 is TGTGCCAGCAGTTACCGAAGGGCTAGCGGGGTGGATACGCAGTATTTT.

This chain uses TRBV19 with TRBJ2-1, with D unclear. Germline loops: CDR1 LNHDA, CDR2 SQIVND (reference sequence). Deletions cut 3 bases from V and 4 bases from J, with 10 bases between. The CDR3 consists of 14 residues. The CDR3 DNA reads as TGTGCCAGTAGTATTGAACCAACTTACAATGAGCAGTTCTTC. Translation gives CASSIEPTYNEQFF.

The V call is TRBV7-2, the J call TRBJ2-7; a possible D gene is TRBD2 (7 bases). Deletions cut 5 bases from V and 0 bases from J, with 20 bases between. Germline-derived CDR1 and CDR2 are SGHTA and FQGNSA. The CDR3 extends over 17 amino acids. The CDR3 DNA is TGTGCCAGCAGCCTGGTTGGGGGGGCGGTTCGCTCCTACGAGCAGTACTTC. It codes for CASSLVGGAVRSYEQYF.

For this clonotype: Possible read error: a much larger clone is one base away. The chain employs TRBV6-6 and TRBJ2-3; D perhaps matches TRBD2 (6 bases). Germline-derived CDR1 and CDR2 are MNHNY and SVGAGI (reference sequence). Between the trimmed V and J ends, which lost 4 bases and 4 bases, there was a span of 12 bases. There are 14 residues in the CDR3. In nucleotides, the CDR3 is TGTGCCAGCAGTTTACGGGACTTGCCAGATACGCAGTATTTT. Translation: CASSLRDLPDTQYF.

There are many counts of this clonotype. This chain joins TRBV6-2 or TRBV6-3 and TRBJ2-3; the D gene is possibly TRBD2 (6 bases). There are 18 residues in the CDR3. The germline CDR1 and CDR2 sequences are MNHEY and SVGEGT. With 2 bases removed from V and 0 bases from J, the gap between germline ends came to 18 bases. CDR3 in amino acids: CASSYQLLAEISTDTQYF. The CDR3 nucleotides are TGTGCCAGCAGTTACCAGTTGTTAGCGGAAATTAGCACAGATACGCAGTATTTT.

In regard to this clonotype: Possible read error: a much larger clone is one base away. The CDR3: CSAGEAPSTEAFF. CDR3 coding DNA: TGCAGTGCAGGTGAGGCTCCTTCCACTGAAGCTTTCTTT. V is TRBV20-1 and J is TRBJ1-1; D is ambiguous. The V and J ends lost 6 bases and 4 bases respectively, with 15 bases between them. Looked up from germline, CDR1 is DFQATT and CDR2 is SNEGSKA (reference sequence). The CDR3 has 13 residues.

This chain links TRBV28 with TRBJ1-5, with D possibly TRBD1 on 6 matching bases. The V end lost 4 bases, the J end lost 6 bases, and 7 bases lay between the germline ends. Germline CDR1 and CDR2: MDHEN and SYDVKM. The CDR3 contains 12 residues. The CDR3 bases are TGTGCCAGCAGTTCAGGGGTTCAGCCCCAGCATTTT. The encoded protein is CASSSGVQPQHF. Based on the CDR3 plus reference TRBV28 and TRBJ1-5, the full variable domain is DVKVTQSSRYLVKRTGEKVFLECVQDMDHENMFWYRQDPGLGLRLIYFSYDVKMKEKGDIPEGYSVSREKKERFSLILESASTNQTSMYLCASSSGVQPQHFGDGTRLSIL.

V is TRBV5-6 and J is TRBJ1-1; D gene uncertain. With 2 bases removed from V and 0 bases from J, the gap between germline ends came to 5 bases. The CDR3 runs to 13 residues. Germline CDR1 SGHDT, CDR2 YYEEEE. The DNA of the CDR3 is TGTGCCAGCAGCTTTAAATTGAACACTGAAGCTTTCTTT. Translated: CASSFKLNTEAFF. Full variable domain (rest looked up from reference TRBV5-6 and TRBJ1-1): DAGVTQSPTHLIKTRGQQVTLRCSPKSGHDTVSWYQQALGQGPQFIFQYYEEEERQRGNFPDRFSGHQFPNYSSELNVNALLLGDSALYLCASSFKLNTEAFFGQGTRLTVV.

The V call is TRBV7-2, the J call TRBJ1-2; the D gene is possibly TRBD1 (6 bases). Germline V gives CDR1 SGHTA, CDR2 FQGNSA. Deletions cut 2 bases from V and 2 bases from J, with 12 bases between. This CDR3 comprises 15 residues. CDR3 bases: TGTGCCAGCAGCTTATTTTCAGACAGGAACTATGGCTACACCTTC. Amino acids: CASSLFSDRNYGYTF.

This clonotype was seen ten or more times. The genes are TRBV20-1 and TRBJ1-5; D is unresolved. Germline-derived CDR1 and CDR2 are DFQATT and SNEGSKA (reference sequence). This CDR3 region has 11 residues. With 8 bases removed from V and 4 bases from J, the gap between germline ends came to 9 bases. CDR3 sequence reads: CSLLGNQPQHF. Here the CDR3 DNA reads TGCAGTCTCCTGGGGAATCAGCCCCAGCATTTT.

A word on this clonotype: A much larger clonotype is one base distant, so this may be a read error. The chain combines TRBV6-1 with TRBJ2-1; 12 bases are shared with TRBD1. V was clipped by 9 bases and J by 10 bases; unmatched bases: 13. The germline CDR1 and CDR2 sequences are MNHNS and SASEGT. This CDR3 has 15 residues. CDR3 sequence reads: CASLPRDRGPYEQFF. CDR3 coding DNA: TGTGCCAGTCTCCCCCGGGACAGGGGGCCTTACGAGCAGTTCTTC.

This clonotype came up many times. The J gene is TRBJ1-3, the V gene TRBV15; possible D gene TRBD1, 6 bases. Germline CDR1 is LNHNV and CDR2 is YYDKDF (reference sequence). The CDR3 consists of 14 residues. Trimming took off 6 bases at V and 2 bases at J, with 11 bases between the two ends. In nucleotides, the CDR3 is TGTGCCACCAGTCAAGGGGGTACTGGAAACACCATATATTTT. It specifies CATSQGGTGNTIYF.

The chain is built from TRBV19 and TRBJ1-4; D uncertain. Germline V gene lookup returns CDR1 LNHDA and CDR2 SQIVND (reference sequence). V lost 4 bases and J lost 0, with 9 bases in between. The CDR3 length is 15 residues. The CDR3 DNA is TGTGCCAGTAGTAGCACAGCTTCAACTAATGAAAAACTGTTTTTT. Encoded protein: CASSSTASTNEKLFF.

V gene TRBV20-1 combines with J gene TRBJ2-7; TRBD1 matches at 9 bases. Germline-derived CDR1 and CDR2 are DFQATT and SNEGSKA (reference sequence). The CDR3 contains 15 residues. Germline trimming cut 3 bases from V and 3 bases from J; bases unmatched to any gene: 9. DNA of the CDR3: TGCAGTGCTAGTGGCATGGGACAGGGTAACTACGAGCAGTACTTC. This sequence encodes CSASGMGQGNYEQYF.

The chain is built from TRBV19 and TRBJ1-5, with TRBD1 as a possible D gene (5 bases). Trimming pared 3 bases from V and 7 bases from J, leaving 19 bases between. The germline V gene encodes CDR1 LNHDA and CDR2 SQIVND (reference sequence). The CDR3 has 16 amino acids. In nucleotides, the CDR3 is TGTGCCAGTAGTATTAACCCACAGGTACTAGCCCAGCCCCAGCATTTT. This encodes CASSINPQVLAQPQHF.

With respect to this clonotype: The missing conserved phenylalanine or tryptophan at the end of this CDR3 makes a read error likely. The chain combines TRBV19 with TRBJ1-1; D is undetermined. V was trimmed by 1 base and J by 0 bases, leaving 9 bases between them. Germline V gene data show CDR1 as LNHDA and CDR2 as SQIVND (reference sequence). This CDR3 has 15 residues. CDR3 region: CASSIGLLMNTEAFS. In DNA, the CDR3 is TGTGCCAGTAGTATAGGTTTATTGATGAACACTGAAGCTTTCTCT.

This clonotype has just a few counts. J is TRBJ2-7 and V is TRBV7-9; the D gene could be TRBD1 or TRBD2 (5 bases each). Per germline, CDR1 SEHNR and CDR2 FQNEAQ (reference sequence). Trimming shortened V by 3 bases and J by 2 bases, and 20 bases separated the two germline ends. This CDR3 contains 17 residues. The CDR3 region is CASSFSPIGDGAYEQYF. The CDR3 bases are TGTGCCAGCAGCTTTTCCCCCATCGGGGACGGAGCCTACGAGCAGTACTTC.

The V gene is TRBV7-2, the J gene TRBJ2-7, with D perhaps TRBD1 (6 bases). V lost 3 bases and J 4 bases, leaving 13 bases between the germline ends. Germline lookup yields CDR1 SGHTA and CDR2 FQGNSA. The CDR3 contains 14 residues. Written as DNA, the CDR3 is TGTGCCAGCAGCTTCCAGTCAGGGGTATACGAGCAGTACTTC. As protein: CASSFQSGVYEQYF. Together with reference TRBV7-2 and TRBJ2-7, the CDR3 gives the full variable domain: GAGVSQSPSNKVTEKGKDVELRCDPISGHTALYWYRQSLGQGLEFLIYFQGNSAPDKSGLPSDRFSAERTGGSVSTLTIQRTQQEDSAVYLCASSFQSGVYEQYFGPGTRLTVT.

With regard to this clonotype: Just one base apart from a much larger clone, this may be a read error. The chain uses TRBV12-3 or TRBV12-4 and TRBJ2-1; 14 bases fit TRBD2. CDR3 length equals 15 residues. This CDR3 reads CASNPGLAGVNKQFF. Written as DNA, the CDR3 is TGTGCCAGCAACCCGGGACTAGCGGGAGTCAATAAGCAGTTCTTC.

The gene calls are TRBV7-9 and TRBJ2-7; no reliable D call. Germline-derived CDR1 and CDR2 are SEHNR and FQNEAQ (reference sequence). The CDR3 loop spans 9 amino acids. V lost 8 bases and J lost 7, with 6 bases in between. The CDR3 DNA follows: TGTGCCAGCCGACGGGAGCAGTACTTC. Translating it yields CASRREQYF.

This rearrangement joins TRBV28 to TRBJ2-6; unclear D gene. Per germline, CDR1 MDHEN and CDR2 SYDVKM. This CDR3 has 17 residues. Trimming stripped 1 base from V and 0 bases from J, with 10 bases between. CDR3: CASSLFPGGSGANVLTF. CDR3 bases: TGTGCCAGCAGTTTATTTCCAGGTGGCTCTGGGGCCAACGTCCTGACTTTC.

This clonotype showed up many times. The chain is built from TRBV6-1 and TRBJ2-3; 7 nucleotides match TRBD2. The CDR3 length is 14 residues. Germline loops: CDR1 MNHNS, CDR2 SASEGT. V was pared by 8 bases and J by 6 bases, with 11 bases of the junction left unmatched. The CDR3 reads CASAAGAGPDTQYF. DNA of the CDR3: TGTGCCAGCGCTGCGGGAGCTGGGCCCGATACGCAGTATTTT.

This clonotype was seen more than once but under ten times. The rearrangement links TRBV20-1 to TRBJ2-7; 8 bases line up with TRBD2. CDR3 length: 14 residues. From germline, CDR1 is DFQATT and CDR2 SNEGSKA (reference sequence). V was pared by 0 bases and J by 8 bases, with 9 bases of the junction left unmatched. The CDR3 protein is CSAREREDLKQQYF. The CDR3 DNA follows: TGCAGTGCTAGAGAGCGGGAGGACCTTAAACAGCAGTACTTC.